The 4 T cell receptor beta chains reported below all come from one sample, sequenced in a study of identical twins. MiXCR, applied by TCRdb to the 5' RACE reads, yields one record per CDR3 protein. The repertoire includes roughly 1.6 million distinct CDR3 sequences, 32% of them detected once, and about 0.27% sits in the top ten. Sequencing was performed on cord blood. These receptor sequences come from a newborn girl in good health.

CDR3 sequence reads: CASSKRDRGAIPSGANVLTF. CDR3 coding DNA: TGTGCCAGCAGCAAAAGAGACAGGGGAGCGATCCCCTCTGGGGCCAACGTCCTGACTTTC. The genes are TRBV21-1 and TRBJ2-6; the tabulated D call, TRBD1, remains unverified against the DNA. TRBV21-1 constitutes a pseudogene. CDR3 length: 20 amino acids.

CDR3 bases: TGTGCCAGCAGCCCGACAGGGAAGGCAGATACGCAGTATTTT. It translates to CASSPTGKADTQYF. V usage is TRBV6-5 and J usage is TRBJ2-3, with TRBD1 matching over 7 bases. V shed 6 bases, J shed 4 bases, and the junction held 7 bases outside the gene matches. The CDR3 has 14 residues. Germline assignment: CDR1 MNHEY and CDR2 SVGAGI.

This clonotype was picked up many times. J is TRBJ1-4 and V is TRBV10-3, with 8 positions matching TRBD1. The CDR3 length is 14 residues. Germline assignment: CDR1 ENHRY and CDR2 SYGVKD. J lost 8 bases, V lost 2 bases, and 4 bases had no gene match. The DNA for the CDR3 is TGTGCCATCAGTGAGGGACAGGGACCAGAAAAACTGTTTTTT. This sequence encodes CAISEGQGPEKLFF.

This clonotype was observed many times. This chain joins TRBV29-1 and TRBJ2-7, with D possibly TRBD1 on 5 matching bases. This CDR3 is 13 amino acids long. Trimming stripped 4 bases from V and 0 bases from J, with 10 bases between. CDR1 is SQVTM, CDR2 ANQGSEA, per germline. The CDR3: CSVGRTPSYEQYF. As DNA, the CDR3 is TGCAGCGTTGGAAGGACACCCTCCTACGAGCAGTACTTC.